This T cell receptor beta chain was identified during a study of T cells expressing NK-cell markers. TCRdb reanalyzed the 5' RACE reads, giving one entry per CDR3 protein sequence and no DNA. This repertoire comprises about 260,000 distinct CDR3 sequences; its ten largest clones make up around 0.37%. The CDR3 length is 16 residues. The germline gives CDR1 MNHEY, CDR2 SMNVEV (reference sequence). The chain carries TRBV27 and TRBJ2-7; TCRdb picks TRBD2, but there is no DNA to check that call. Sequencing was carried out using blood T cells: a sorted CD56 or NKG2C T cell subset, CD4+ or CD8+ T cells, or bulk PBMC T cells (not recorded which). This clonotype was obtained from a man younger than 35 in good health. The CDR3 is CASSLMGLAGGYEQYF.